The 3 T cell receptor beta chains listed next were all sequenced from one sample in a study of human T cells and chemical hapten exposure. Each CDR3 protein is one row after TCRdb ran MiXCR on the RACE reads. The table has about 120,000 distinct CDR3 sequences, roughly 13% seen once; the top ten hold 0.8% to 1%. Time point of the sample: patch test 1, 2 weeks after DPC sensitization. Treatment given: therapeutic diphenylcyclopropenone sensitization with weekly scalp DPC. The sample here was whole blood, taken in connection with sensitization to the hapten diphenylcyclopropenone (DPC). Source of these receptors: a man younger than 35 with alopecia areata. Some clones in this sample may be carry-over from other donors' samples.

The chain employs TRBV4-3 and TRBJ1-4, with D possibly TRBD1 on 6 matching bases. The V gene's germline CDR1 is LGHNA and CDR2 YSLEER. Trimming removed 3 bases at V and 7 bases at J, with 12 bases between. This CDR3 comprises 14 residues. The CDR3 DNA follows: TGCGCCAGCAGCCAGGCTTACAGGGTTGAAAAACTGTTTTTT. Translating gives CASSQAYRVEKLFF.

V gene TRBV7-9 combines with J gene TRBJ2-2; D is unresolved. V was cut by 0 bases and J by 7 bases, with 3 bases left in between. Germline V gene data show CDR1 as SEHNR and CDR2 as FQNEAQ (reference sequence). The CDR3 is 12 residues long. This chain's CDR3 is CASSLAVGELFF. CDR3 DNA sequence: TGTGCCAGCAGCTTAGCGGTCGGGGAGCTGTTTTTT.

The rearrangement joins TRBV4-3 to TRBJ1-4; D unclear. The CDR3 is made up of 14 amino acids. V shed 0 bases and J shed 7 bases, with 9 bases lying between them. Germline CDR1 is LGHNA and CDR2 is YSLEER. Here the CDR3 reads CASSQETWGEKLFF. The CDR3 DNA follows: TGCGCCAGCAGCCAAGAGACATGGGGTGAAAAACTGTTTTTT.